The source of this TCR beta chain is a study of regulatory T cells in long-lasting Graves disease. HTBI primers from iRepertoire and Arm-PCR of CDR3 regions yielded the TCR beta libraries. TCRdb re-called the multiplex PCR reads with MiXCR, one entry per CDR3 protein. The sample includes roughly 530,000 distinct CDR3 sequences, more than 15% of them seen just once. The sample's time point: newly diagnosed GD, antithyroid drugs for less than 3 months. PBMC RNA served as the TCR library source. The germline V and J ends were trimmed by 4 bases and 1 base, with 19 bases remaining between them. The CDR3 runs to 18 residues. Germline V gives CDR1 SEHNR, CDR2 FQNEAQ (reference sequence). The same sample was also studied in work on T cells in Graves' hyperthyroidism and ophthalmopathy. That source notes: The model's output predicted ophthalmopathy at a median of about 6.5 months prior to onset.

The receptor comes from a woman between 40 and 65 years old with Graves disease. Source: peripheral blood mononuclear cells (PBMCs), taken at new diagnosis, from a patient treated with antithyroid drugs. This chain connects TRBV7-9 to TRBJ1-4; D may be TRBD1 (6 bases). Here the CDR3 reads CASSSLGGGGGTNEKLFF. CDR3 DNA sequence: TGTGCCAGCAGCTCCCTAGGCGGGGGCGGGGGAACTAATGAAAAACTGTTTTTT.